The T cell receptor (beta chain) described here comes from a study of T cell responses to AZD1222 COVID-19 vaccine. Libraries were prepared by immunoSEQ multiplex PCR; TCRdb keeps only in-frame clonotypes and omits some of them. The repertoire holds approximately 130,000 clones, 70% to 90% seen once, with over 8% in the top ten. There are 13 residues in the CDR3. Trimming took off 4 bases at V and 2 bases at J, with 9 bases between the two ends. In germline, CDR1 is SGHRS, CDR2 YFSETQ. The rearrangement links TRBV5-1 to TRBJ1-2; TRBD1 might be the D (6 bases). The starting material was peripheral blood, obtained 28 days after the second AZD1222 dose. This receptor was obtained from an adult who received the AZD1222 COVID-19 vaccine. This CDR3 reads CASSAQGNYGYTF. In nucleotides, the CDR3 is TGCGCCAGCAGCGCGCAGGGGAACTATGGCTACACCTTC.